Listed here are 14 T cell receptor beta chains from one sample, sequenced in a study of human T cells and chemical hapten exposure. Time point specified: patch test 1, 2 weeks after DPC sensitization. Specified treatment: therapeutic diphenylcyclopropenone sensitization with weekly scalp DPC. TCRdb fed the RACE reads into MiXCR, producing one record per CDR3 protein. The repertoire includes approximately 340,000 distinct CDR3 sequences, about 7% of them detected once, and 8% to 9% sits in the top ten. Source: whole blood, taken in connection with sensitization to the hapten diphenylcyclopropenone (DPC). These receptors were collected from a woman under 30 with alopecia areata. Some clones in this sample may be carry-over from other donors' samples.

This clonotype has just a few counts. The chain is built from TRBV5-1 and TRBJ1-4, with D uncertain. Germline V lookup: CDR1 SGHRS, CDR2 YFSETQ. This CDR3 contains 14 residues. The germline V and J ends were trimmed by 0 bases and 4 bases, with 7 bases remaining between them. CDR3 amino acids: CASSLGPGNEKLFF. For the CDR3, the DNA is TGCGCCAGCAGCTTGGGACCGGGTAATGAAAAACTGTTTTTT.

A few counts support this clonotype. The genes are TRBV9 and TRBJ1-1; weak D call: TRBD1 (5 bases). The V end lost 3 bases, the J end lost 2 bases, and 11 bases lay between the germline ends. This CDR3 is built from 14 residues. From germline, CDR1 is SGDLS and CDR2 YYNGEE. Here the CDR3 reads CASSGSGQNTEAFF. The CDR3 bases are TGTGCCAGCAGCGGAAGTGGACAAAACACTGAAGCTTTCTTT.

CDR3: CASSSRTGDDYGYTF. The CDR3 DNA sequence: TGTGCCAGCAGCTCCCGGACAGGGGACGACTATGGCTACACCTTC. The chain is built from TRBV6-6 and TRBJ1-2; 9 nucleotides align to TRBD1. This CDR3 region has 15 residues. Germline-derived CDR1 and CDR2 are MNHNY and SVGAGI (reference sequence). The V gene end was trimmed by 6 bases and the J gene end by 3 bases; junction bases not matched to a gene: 8.

This clonotype was recorded at least ten times. V gene TRBV10-3 combines with J gene TRBJ1-2; weak D call: TRBD1 (6 bases). Germline loops: CDR1 ENHRY, CDR2 SYGVKD. This CDR3 spans 11 amino acids. V dropped 4 bases and J dropped 7 bases, with 7 bases sitting between them. This CDR3 is CAISAQGGYTF. The CDR3 coding sequence is TGTGCCATCAGTGCACAGGGTGGCTACACCTTC.

This clonotype has only a few counts. V gene TRBV7-8 combines with J gene TRBJ1-4; D remains unclear. The V end was cut by 1 base, the J end by 8 bases, with 14 bases between. Germline CDR1 is SGHVS and CDR2 is FQNEAQ. There are 15 residues in the CDR3. The CDR3 protein is CASSLGRWFGEKLFF. The CDR3 DNA sequence: TGTGCCAGCAGCTTAGGCCGGTGGTTTGGAGAAAAACTGTTTTTT.

This clonotype has a handful of counts. The J gene is TRBJ2-7, the V gene TRBV6-2 or TRBV6-3; D is possibly TRBD1 (6 bases). Germline assignment: CDR1 MNHEY and CDR2 SVGEGT. The V gene lost 6 bases and the J gene lost 2 bases, with 17 bases spanning the gap. There are 15 residues in the CDR3. The CDR3 DNA is TGTGCCAGCAGAACACCCCAGGGGCCCACCTACGAGCAGTACTTC. Residues: CASRTPQGPTYEQYF.

This clonotype was seen a handful of times. This sequence joins TRBV2 and TRBJ1-5; D not resolved. Trimming removed 4 bases from V and 3 bases from J, with 10 bases in between. Germline CDR1 is SNHLY and CDR2 is FYNNEI. This CDR3 spans 14 amino acids. This chain's CDR3 is CASSATVVNQPQHF. The CDR3 nucleotides read TGTGCCAGCAGTGCCACAGTAGTCAATCAGCCCCAGCATTTT.

This rearrangement joins TRBV24-1 to TRBJ2-2; the D is unclear. Germline values: CDR1 KGHDR, CDR2 SFDVKD. The CDR3 sequence is 14 residues long. The V end was cut by 1 base, the J end by 5 bases, with 7 bases between. DNA for the CDR3: TGTGCCACCAGTGATTTTGCAGGAACCGGGGAGCTGTTTTTT. It is translated as CATSDFAGTGELFF.

This clonotype was seen ten or more times. The chain recombines TRBV20-1 with TRBJ1-2; 9 bases map to TRBD1. The junction had 14 bases not matched to a gene; V was cut back by 3 bases and J by 6 bases. Germline V CDR1 and CDR2: DFQATT, SNEGSKA (reference sequence). This CDR3 spans 16 amino acids. The CDR3 coding sequence is TGCAGTGCTAGCCCCCCTGAACAGGGGGCTGTTCATGGCTACACCTTC. It codes for CSASPPEQGAVHGYTF.

This clonotype was recorded at least ten times. This rearrangement joins TRBV12-3 or TRBV12-4 to TRBJ2-3, with 8 nucleotides matching TRBD1. J gave up 0 bases and V 3 bases, and 8 bases lay outside the gene matches. This CDR3 is 17 amino acids long. CDR3 amino acids: CASSFGDRISSTDTQYF. As DNA, the CDR3 is TGTGCCAGCAGTTTTGGGGACAGGATATCTAGCACAGATACGCAGTATTTT.

The sample holds many counts of this clonotype. This chain connects TRBV10-3 to TRBJ1-5; 7 bases align to TRBD1. V shed 2 bases, J shed 3 bases, and the junction held 4 bases outside the gene matches. CDR3 size: 15 residues. In germline, CDR1 is ENHRY, CDR2 SYGVKD. CDR3 DNA sequence: TGTGCCATCAGTGAGAAGCAGGGGGTCAATCAGCCCCAGCATTTT. Translation gives CAISEKQGVNQPQHF.

This clonotype was recorded a few times. V gene TRBV7-9 combines with J gene TRBJ1-2, with 9 bases matching TRBD1. The J segment lost 6 bases and the V segment lost 2 bases, leaving 10 bases of the junction unmatched. In germline, CDR1 is SEHNR, CDR2 FQNEAQ (reference sequence). The CDR3 spans 16 residues. The CDR3 is CASSLPLTGGGHGYTF. The CDR3, as DNA: TGTGCCAGCAGCTTACCACTAACAGGGGGCGGGCATGGCTACACCTTC.

The chain is built from TRBV7-9 and TRBJ1-1, with 10 bases matching TRBD1. This CDR3 is built from 17 residues. After removal of 1 base from V and 6 bases from J, the junction contained 11 bases not matched to a gene. CDR1 and CDR2 from the germline V gene are SEHNR and FQNEAQ (reference sequence). The CDR3 sequence is CASSLGGQGRMGAEAFF. CDR3 nucleotides: TGTGCCAGCAGCTTAGGGGGACAGGGGCGAATGGGCGCTGAAGCTTTCTTT.

DNA of the CDR3: TGTGCCAGCAGTTACTGGAATACCGGGGAGTCCTATAATTCACCCCTCCACTTT. This gives the protein CASSYWNTGESYNSPLHF. V is TRBV6-6 and J is TRBJ1-6, with D uncertain. The CDR3 length is 18 residues. The V end lost 1 base, the J end lost 1 base, and 14 bases lay between the germline ends. CDR1 and CDR2 from the germline V gene are MNHNY and SVGAGI (reference sequence).